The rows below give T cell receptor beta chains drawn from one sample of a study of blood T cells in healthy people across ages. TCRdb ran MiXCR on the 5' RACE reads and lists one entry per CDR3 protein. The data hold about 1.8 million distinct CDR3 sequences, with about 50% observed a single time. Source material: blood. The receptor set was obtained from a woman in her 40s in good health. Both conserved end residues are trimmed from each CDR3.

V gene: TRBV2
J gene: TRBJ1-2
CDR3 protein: ASSEGVVYGYT

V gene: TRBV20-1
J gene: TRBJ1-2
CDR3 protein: SAAQRSGIYGYT

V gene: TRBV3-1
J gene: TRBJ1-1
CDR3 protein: ASSLGQGRRAF

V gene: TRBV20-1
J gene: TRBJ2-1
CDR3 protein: SAFRGLAGREQF

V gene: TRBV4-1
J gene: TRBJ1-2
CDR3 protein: ASSHYSSTLVYGYT

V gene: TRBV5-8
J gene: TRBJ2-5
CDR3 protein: ASSREPWGTETQY

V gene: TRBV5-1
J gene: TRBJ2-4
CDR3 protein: ASSNGDGQAVRY

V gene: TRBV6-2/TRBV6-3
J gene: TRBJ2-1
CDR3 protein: ASSSSLTSGGSYNEQF

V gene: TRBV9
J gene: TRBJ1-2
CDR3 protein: ASSAAGHYGYT

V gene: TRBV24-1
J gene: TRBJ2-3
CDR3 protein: ATSDVQMTDTQY

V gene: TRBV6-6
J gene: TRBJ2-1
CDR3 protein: ASSFTDGYNEQF

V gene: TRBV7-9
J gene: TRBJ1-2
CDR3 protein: ASSRVGAELLYGYT

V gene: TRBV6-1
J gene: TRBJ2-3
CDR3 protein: ASNVPRQGLPDTQY

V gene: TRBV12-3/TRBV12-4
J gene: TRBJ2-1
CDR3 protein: ASSFGSGLASNEQF

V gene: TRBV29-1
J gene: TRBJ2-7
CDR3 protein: SVVQESYEQY

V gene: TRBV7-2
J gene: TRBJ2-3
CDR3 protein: ASSGGGSEDTQY

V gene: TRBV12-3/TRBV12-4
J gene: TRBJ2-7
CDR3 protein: ASSLSDQQY

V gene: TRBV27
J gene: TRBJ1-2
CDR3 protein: ASRTTRANYGYT

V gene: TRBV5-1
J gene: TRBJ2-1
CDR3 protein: ASSLAGTGWYNEQF

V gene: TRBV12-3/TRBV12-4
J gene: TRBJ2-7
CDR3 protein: GSSLGLPASRNSYEQY

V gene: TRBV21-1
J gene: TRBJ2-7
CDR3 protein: ASSIGGPYASYEQY

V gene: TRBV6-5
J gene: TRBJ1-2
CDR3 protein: ASSPTLAYGYT

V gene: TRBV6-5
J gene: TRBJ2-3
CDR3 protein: ASSYWGGGGSGTDTQY

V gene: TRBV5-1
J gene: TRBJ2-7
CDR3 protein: ASSPMTATYEQY

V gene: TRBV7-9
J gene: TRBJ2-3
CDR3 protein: ASSSRTGSADTQY

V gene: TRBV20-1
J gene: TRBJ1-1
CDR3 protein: SAPDGFRVAF